This section outlines one TCR beta chain sequence together with its context. Sequenced by immunoSEQ multiplex PCR; TCRdb stores in-frame clones only, minus some. The profile shows about 51,000 clones, 88% of them singletons. The data were taken from a study of control samples from healthy donors and cancer patients. The length of the CDR3 is 18 residues. CDR1 SGHRS and CDR2 YFSETQ come from the germline V gene. Trimming removed 4 bases at V and 2 bases at J, with 23 bases between. The clonotype was recovered from a man between 45 and 60 years old with head and neck cancer. Sequencing was performed on PBMCs. The chain employs TRBV5-1 and TRBJ2-3; a weak D match, TRBD1 (8 bases). In nucleotides, the CDR3 is TGCGCCAGCAGCCCCACACATAGACAGGGGAGGGACACAGATACGCAGTATTTT. Residues: CASSPTHRQGRDTDTQYF.